This record concerns one T cell receptor beta chain sequence. Its antigen remains unidentified. In the PCR, 60 Vbeta and 13 Jbeta primers were used. Assay used: immunoSEQ multiplex PCR; TCRdb lists only in-frame clones, some missing. The sample yields 150,000 to 200,000 clones, 81% seen once. All the people who gave samples were healthy bone marrow donors. The CDR3 runs to 14 residues. Germline loops: CDR1 MNHEY, CDR2 SMNVEV (reference sequence). This record belongs to a study of cytomegalovirus exposure and HLA in healthy donors. Whole-study context: An earlier analysis found some 100 million unique TCR beta sequences from about 190 million T cells. Findings of the study overall: Most TCR beta V segments were productive about 87% or about 30% of the time in an earlier analysis.

J is TRBJ2-5 and V is TRBV27, with 9 bases fitting TRBD1. The J call may be wrong; the DNA end is better matched by TRBJ2-7. The specimen was PBMCs. This receptor was obtained from a man aged 18-30 years in good health and CMV-seronegative. For the CDR3, the DNA is TGTGCCAGCAGACCGGGACAGGGACTGGGCGAGCAGTACTTC. Translation gives CASRPGQGLGEQYF.